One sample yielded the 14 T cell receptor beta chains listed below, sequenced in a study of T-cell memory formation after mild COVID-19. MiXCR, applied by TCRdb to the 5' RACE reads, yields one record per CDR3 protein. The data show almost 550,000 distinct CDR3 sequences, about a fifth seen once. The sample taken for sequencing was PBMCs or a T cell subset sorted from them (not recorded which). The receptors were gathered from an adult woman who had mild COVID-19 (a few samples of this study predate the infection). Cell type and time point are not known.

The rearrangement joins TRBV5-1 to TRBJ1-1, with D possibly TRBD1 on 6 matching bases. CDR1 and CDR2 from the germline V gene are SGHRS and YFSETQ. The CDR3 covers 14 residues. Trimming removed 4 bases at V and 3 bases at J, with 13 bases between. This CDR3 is CASSPRGQDTEAFF. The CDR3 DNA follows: TGCGCCAGCAGCCCCCGGGGGCAGGACACTGAAGCTTTCTTT.

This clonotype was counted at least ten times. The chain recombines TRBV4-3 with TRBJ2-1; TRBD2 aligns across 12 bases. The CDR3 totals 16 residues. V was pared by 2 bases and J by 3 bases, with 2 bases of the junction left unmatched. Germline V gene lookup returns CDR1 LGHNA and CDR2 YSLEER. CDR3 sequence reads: CASSQQTSGSYNEQFF. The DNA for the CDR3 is TGCGCCAGCAGCCAACAGACTAGCGGGAGCTACAATGAGCAGTTCTTC.

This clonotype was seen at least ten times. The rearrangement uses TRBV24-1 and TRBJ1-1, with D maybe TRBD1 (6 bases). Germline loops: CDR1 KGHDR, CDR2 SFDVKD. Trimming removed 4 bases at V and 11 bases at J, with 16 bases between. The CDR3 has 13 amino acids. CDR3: CATSDDLGGAAFF. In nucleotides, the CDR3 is TGTGCCACCAGTGACGACCTCGGGGGCGCGGCTTTCTTT.

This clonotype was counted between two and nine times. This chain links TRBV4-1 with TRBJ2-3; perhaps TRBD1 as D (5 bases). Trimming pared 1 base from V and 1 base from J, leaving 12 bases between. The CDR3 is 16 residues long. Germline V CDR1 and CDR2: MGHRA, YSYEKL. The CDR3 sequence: CASSQGQGMGTDTQYF. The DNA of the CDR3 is TGCGCCAGCAGCCAAGGTCAGGGCATGGGCACAGATACGCAGTATTTT.

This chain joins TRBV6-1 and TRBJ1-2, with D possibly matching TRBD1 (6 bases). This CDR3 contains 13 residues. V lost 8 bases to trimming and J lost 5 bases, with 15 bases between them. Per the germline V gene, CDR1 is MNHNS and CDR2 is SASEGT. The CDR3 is CASQRGGIYGYTF. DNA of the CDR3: TGTGCCAGCCAGCGGGGGGGCATATATGGCTACACCTTC.

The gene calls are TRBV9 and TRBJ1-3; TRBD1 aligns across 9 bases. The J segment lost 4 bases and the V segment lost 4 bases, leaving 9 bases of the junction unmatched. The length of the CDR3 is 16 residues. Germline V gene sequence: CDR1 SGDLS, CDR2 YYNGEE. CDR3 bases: TGTGCCAGCAGCTCAGTACAGGGGGCGTTCGGAAACACCATATATTTT. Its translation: CASSSVQGAFGNTIYF. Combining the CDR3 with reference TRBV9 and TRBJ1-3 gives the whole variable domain DSGVTQTPKHLITATGQRVTLRCSPRSGDLSVYWYQQSLDQGLQFLIQYYNGEERAKGNILERFSAQQFPDLHSELNLSSLELGDSALYFCASSSVQGAFGNTIYFGEGSWLTVV.

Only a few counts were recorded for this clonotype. Written as DNA, the CDR3 is TGTGCCAGCAGCAAGGACAGGGGCCAAGAGACCCAGTACTTC. Its translation is CASSKDRGQETQYF. V and J are TRBV7-9 and TRBJ2-5; 9 nucleotides line up with TRBD1. Germline CDR1 and CDR2: SEHNR and FQNEAQ (reference sequence). The CDR3 totals 14 residues. With 5 bases clipped from V and 1 base from J, the junction kept 2 bases outside the gene matches.

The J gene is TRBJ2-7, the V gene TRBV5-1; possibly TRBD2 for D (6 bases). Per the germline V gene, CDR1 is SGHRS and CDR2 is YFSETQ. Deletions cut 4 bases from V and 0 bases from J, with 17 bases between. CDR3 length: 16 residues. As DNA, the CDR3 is TGCGCCAGCAGCCCCTGGGGGGAGGTGAGCTCCTACGAGCAGTACTTC. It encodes CASSPWGEVSSYEQYF.

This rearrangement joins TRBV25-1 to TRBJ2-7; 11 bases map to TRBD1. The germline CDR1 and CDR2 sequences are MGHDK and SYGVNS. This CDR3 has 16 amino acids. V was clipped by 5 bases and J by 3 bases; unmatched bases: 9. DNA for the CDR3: TGTGCCAGCAGTCCCCCCTCTGGGACAGGGGGCTACGAGCAGTACTTC. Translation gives CASSPPSGTGGYEQYF.

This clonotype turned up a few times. The CDR3 nucleotides are TGTGCCAGCAGTGAGGGCACGAACACCGGGGAGCTGTTTTTT. Translation: CASSEGTNTGELFF. The chain joins TRBV2 to TRBJ2-2; D not certain. Trimming took 3 bases from V and 0 from J, leaving 5 bases between them. Germline CDR1 SNHLY, CDR2 FYNNEI. The CDR3 has 14 amino acids.

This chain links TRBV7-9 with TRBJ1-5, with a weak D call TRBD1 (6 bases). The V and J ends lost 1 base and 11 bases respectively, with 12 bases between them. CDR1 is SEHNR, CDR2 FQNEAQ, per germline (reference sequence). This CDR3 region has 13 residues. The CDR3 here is CASSLEVRGSQHF. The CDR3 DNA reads TGTGCCAGCAGCTTAGAGGTCAGGGGCTCCCAGCATTTT. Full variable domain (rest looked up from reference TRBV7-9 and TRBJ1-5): DTGVSQNPRHKITKRGQNVTFRCDPISEHNRLYWYRQTLGQGPEFLTYFQNEAQLEKSRLLSDRFSAERPKGSFSTLEIQRTEQGDSAMYLCASSLEVRGSQHFGDGTRLSIL.

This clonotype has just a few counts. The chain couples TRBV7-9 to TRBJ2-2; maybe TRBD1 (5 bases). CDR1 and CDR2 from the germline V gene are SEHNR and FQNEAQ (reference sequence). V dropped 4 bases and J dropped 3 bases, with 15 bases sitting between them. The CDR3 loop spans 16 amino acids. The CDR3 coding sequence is TGTGCCAGCAGCTCCAGGGTTTTAGTGGACACCGGGGAGCTGTTTTTT. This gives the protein CASSSRVLVDTGELFF.

The CDR3, as DNA: TGTGCCAGCAGTTTCCGACGGGACGGCGCGGGAACTTACGAGCAGTACTTC. Translation: CASSFRRDGAGTYEQYF. The chain combines TRBV12-3 or TRBV12-4 with TRBJ2-7; possible D gene TRBD2, 6 bases. This CDR3 is built from 17 residues. Trimming pared 3 bases from V and 4 bases from J, leaving 22 bases between.

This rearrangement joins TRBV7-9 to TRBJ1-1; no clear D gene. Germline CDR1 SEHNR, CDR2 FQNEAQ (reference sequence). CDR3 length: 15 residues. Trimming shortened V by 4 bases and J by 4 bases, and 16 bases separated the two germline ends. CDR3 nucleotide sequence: TGTGCCAGCAGCTCCGCAAGCCCAGCGCGCACTGAAGCTTTCTTT. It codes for CASSSASPARTEAFF.